This T cell receptor beta chain came from a study of cytomegalovirus exposure and HLA in healthy donors (dated by TCRdb to about 2017). The study in broad terms: A later analysis indicated that the roughly 120 validation repertoires were generated on the platform also employed for the roughly 730 repertoires of the first cohort. The aim of the study was to test whether cataloging public T cell receptors could identify signatures of past pathogen exposure. A separate validation cohort of over 95 different subjects was used in addition to the approximately 610-subject first cohort. The study combined high-throughput TCR immunosequencing, statistical association of individual TCRs with disease status, and machine learning to predict cytomegalovirus infection status.

What the work shows at the level of the full study, not this receptor alone: In vitro tests confirmed that three of the cytomegalovirus-associated TCR beta chains recognize cytomegalovirus antigens. Most TCR sequences were observed very rarely across donors, whereas some public TCRs were present in many individuals. In the study, approximately 160 TCR beta chains were listed as associated with cytomegalovirus. Cytomegalovirus status was reported to be diagnosed by the classifier with high specificity and sensitivity in both the original and validation cohorts. A later analysis found that TCRs clustered in the first cohort also tended to co-occur in the roughly 120 validation repertoires, with 94% of cluster scores above 0. All 120 or so repertoires were used to score co-occurrence in the validation cohort in a later analysis, because that analysis had no HLA typing for the cohort. The authors suggested that the approach could potentially be generalized to other disease states and immunological phenotypes.

Libraries were prepared through the immunoSEQ multiplex PCR assay. Concerning the study's data processing: To diagnose cytomegalovirus status from the catalog of TCR beta chain sequences, a statistical classification framework was built. TCRdb carries this immuneACCESS record with in-frame sequences only. Its versions omit some clonotypes, under half of them owing to an unresolved V gene in the studies checked, with the rest unexplained. D and trimming come from the DNA, and the V and J calls and clone size come from that table. For this sample there are roughly 180,000 clones; about 89% appear just once. The ten biggest clones cover roughly 7% of the sample. The V end loses 0 bases and the J end loses 1 base, and a stretch of 8 bases separates them. The CDR3 covers 15 residues, taking in both the cysteine and the phenylalanine. The read is trimmed to its CDR3 DNA, 45 bases read in frame from base 1. From a lookup of the germline V gene (reference sequence), CDR1 and CDR2 are SGHNT and YYREEE.

Points on this clone: Its antigen remains unidentified. The record has no base qualities; no much larger clone is one base away.

The donors belonged to the validation cohort of over a hundred subjects, which was separate from the roughly 700-subject first cohort. This clonotype was obtained from a young man in good health and CMV-seropositive. The chain couples TRBV5-4 to TRBJ1-5; no confident D gene assignment can be made. The sample comprised PBMCs. The DNA is as follows: TGTGCCAGCAGCTTGGATCCATCCAGCAATCAGCCCCAGCATTTT. This translates into CASSLDPSSNQPQHF.